This TCR beta chain derives from a study of molecular identifiers for immune sequencing clone quantification. This clonotype was seen ten or more times. Trimming stripped 2 bases from V and 1 base from J, with 8 bases between. Germline V gene sequence: CDR1 DFQATT, CDR2 SNEGSKA (reference sequence). The CDR3 spans 13 residues. Previously described methods and listed TCR primers produced bulk TCR libraries. TCRdb itself ran the PCR reads through MiXCR, one entry per CDR3 protein. Counted here are about 300,000 distinct CDR3 sequences, about 21% occurring once; the ten biggest clones make up more than 0.8%.

The sequence derives from a human donor in good health. Some libraries in this study had Jurkat cell RNA spiked in. What was sequenced was naive CD8+ T cells from blood, with Jurkat cell RNA spiked in. The subset is: FACS-sorted CD8+CD4-CCR7+CD45RA+ naive T cells. The V gene is TRBV20-1, the J gene TRBJ1-1, with a tentative D call TRBD1 (6 bases). The CDR3 DNA follows: TGCAGTGCTAGACCGGACAGGAACACTGAAGCTTTCTTT. It encodes CSARPDRNTEAFF.